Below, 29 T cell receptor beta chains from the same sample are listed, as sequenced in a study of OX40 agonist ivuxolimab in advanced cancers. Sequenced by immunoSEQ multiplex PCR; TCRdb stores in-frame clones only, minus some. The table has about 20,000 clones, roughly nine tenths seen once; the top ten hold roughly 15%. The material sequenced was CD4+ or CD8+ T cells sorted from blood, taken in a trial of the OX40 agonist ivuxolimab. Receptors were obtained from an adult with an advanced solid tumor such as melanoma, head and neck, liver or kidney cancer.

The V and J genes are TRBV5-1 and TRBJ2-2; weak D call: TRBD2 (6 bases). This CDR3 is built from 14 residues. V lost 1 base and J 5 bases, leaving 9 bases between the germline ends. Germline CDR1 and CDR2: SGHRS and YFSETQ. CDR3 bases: TGCGCCAGCAGCTTGCCTGGGGGGACCGGGGAGCTGTTTTTT. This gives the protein CASSLPGGTGELFF.

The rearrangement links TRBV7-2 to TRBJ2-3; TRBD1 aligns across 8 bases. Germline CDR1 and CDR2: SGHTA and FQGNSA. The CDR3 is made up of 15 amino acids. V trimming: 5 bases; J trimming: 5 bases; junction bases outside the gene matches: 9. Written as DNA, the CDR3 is TGTGCCAGCAGCGACGGACAGGGTGACGAAGATACGCAGTATTTT. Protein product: CASSDGQGDEDTQYF.

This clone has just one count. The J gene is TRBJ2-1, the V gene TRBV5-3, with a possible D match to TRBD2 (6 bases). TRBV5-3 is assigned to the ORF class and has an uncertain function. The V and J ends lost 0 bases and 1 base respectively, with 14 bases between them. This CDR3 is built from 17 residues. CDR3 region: CARSLEWGVCSYNEQFF. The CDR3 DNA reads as TGTGCCAGAAGCTTGGAATGGGGGGTGTGTTCCTACAATGAGCAGTTCTTC.

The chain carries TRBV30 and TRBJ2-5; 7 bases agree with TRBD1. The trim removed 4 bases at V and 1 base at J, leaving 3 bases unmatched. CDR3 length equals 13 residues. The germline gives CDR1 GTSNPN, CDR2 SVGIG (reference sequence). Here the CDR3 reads CAWTGGLQETQYF. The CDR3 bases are TGTGCCTGGACAGGGGGTCTCCAAGAGACCCAGTACTTC.

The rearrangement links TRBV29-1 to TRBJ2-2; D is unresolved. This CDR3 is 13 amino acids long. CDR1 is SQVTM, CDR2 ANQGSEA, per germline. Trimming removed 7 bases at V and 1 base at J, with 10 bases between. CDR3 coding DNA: TGCAGCGGGCACGTAGTGAACACCGGGGAGCTGTTTTTT. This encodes CSGHVVNTGELFF.

DNA of the CDR3: TGTGCCAGCTCACCTTCGGCAGGGGCGTTCTACGAGCAGTACTTC. As protein: CASSPSAGAFYEQYF. This chain connects TRBV18 to TRBJ2-7; tentatively, D is TRBD1 (6 bases). From germline, CDR1 is KGHSH and CDR2 LQKENI. Trimming took off 3 bases at V and 3 bases at J, with 15 bases between the two ends. This CDR3 comprises 15 residues.

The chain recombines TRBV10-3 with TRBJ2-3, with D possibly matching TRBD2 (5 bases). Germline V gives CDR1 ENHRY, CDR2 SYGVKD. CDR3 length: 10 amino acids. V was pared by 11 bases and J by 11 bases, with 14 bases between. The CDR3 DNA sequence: TGTGCCCCGTCGGGGAGCCTGCAGTATTTT. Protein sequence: CAPSGSLQYF.

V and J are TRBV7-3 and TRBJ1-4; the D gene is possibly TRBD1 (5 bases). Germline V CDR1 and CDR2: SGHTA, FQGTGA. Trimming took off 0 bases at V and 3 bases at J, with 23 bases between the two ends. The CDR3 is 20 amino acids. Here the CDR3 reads CASSLTDRQGGSLANEKLFF. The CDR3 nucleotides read TGTGCCAGCAGCTTAACGGATCGCCAGGGTGGCTCTTTGGCTAATGAAAAACTGTTTTTT.

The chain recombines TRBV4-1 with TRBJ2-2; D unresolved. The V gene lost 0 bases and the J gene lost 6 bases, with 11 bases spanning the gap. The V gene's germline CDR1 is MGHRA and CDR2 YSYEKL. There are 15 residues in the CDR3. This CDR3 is CASSQEVTTPGELFF. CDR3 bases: TGCGCCAGCAGCCAAGAGGTTACGACCCCCGGGGAGCTGTTTTTT.

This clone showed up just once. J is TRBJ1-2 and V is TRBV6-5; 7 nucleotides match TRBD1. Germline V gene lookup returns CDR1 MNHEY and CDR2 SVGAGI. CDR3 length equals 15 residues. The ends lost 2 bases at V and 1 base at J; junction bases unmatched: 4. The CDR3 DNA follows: TGTGCCAGCAGTTACGCTAGGGGGCTTAACTATGGCTACACCTTC. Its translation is CASSYARGLNYGYTF.

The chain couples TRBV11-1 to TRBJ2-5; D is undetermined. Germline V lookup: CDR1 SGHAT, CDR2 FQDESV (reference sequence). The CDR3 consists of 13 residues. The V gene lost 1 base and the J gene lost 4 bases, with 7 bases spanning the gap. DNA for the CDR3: TGTGCCAGCAGCTTAGGGGTTCGAGAGACCCAGTACTTC. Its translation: CASSLGVRETQYF. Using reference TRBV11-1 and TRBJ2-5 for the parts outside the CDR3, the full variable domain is EAEVAQSPRYKITEKSQAVAFWCDPISGHATLYWYRQILGQGPELLVQFQDESVVDDSQLPKDRFSAERLKGVDSTLKIQPAELGDSAMYLCASSLGVRETQYFGPGTRLLVL.

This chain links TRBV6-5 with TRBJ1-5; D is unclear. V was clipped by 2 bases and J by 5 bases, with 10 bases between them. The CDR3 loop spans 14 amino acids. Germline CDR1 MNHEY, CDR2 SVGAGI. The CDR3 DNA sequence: TGTGCCAGCAGTTACGAGGGTTTGCATCAGCCCCAGCATTTT. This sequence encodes CASSYEGLHQPQHF.

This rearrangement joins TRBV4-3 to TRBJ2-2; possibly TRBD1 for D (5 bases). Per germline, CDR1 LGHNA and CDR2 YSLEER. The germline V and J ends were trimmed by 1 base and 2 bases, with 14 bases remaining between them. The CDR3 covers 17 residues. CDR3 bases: TGCGCCAGCAGCCAAGCAGGGTCTGGTGGAAACACCGGGGAGCTGTTTTTT. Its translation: CASSQAGSGGNTGELFF.

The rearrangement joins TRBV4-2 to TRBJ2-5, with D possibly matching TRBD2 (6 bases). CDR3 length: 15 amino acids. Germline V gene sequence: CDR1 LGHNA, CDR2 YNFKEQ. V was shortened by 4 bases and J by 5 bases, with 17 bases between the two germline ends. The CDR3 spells CASSPAAGPGETQYF. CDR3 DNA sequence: TGTGCCAGCAGCCCGGCGGCGGGACCAGGGGAGACCCAGTACTTC.

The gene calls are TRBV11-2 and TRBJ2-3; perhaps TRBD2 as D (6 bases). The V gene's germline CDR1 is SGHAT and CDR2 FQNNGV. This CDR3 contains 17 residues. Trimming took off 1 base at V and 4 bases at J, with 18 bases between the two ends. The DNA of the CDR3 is TGTGCCAGCAGCTTAGCAAGTCCGGGGGAGTGGTCAGATACGCAGTATTTT. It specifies CASSLASPGEWSDTQYF.

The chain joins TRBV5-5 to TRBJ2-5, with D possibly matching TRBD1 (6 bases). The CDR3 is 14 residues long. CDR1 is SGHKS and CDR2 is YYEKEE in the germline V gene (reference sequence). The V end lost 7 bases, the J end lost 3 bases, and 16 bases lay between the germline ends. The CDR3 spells CASGWGPLKETQYF. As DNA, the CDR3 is TGTGCCAGCGGCTGGGGGCCTCTTAAAGAGACCCAGTACTTC.

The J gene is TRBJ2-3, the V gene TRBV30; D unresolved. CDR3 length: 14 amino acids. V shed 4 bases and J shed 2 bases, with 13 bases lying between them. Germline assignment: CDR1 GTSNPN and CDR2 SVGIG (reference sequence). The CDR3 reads CAWNRLVNTDTQYF. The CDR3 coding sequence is TGTGCCTGGAATCGTCTAGTGAACACAGATACGCAGTATTTT.

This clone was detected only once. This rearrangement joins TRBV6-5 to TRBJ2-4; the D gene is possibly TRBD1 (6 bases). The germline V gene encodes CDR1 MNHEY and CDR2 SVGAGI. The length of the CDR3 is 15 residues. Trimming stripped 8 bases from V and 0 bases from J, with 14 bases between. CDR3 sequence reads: CASRRTVLAKNIQYF. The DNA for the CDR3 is TGTGCCAGCCGCAGGACAGTGCTAGCCAAAAACATTCAGTACTTC.

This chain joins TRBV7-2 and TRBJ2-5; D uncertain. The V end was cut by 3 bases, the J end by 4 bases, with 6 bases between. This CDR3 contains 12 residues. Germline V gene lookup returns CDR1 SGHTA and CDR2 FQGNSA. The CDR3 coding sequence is TGTGCCAGCAGCTTCCCTTTAGAGACCCAGTACTTC. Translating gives CASSFPLETQYF.

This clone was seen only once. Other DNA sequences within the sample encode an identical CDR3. CDR3 residues: CASSQTAGAYGYTF. As DNA, the CDR3 is TGTGCCAGCAGTCAGACTGCCGGCGCGTATGGCTACACCTTC. The chain recombines TRBV5-6 with TRBJ1-2; D is undetermined. Germline CDR1 and CDR2: SGHDT and YYEEEE. V lost 5 bases to trimming and J lost 5 bases, with 16 bases between them. The CDR3 runs to 14 residues.

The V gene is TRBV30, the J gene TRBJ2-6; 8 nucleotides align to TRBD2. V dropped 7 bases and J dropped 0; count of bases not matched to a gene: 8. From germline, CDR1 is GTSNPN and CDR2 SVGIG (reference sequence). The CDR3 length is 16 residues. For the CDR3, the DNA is TGTGCCTACGCTCTAGCGGGCCTCTCTGGGGCCAACGTCCTGACTTTC. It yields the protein CAYALAGLSGANVLTF.

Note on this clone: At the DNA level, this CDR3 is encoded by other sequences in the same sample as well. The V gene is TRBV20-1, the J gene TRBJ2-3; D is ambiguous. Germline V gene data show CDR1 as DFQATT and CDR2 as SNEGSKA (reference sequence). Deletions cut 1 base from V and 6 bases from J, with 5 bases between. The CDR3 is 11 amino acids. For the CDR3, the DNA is TGCAGTGCTAGAGCTGGGGATACGCAGTATTTT. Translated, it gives CSARAGDTQYF.

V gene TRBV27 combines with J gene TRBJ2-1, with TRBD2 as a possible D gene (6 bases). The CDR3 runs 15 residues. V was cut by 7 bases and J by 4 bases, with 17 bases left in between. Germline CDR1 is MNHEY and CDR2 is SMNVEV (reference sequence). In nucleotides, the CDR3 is TGTGCCAGCACCCCCGTACGCGGGGCATACAATGAGCAGTTCTTC. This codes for CASTPVRGAYNEQFF.

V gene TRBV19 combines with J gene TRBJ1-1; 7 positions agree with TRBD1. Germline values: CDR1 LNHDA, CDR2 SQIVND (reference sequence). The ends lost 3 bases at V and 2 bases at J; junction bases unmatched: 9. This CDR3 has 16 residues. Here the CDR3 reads CASSILGGQLNTEAFF. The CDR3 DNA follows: TGTGCCAGTAGTATCCTAGGGGGACAGCTAAACACTGAAGCTTTCTTT.

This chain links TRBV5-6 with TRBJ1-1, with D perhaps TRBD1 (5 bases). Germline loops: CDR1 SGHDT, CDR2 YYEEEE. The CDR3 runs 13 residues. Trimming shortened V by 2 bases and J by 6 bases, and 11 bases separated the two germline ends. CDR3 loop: CASSFVWGAEAFF. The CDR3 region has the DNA TGTGCCAGCAGCTTCGTCTGGGGCGCTGAAGCTTTCTTT.

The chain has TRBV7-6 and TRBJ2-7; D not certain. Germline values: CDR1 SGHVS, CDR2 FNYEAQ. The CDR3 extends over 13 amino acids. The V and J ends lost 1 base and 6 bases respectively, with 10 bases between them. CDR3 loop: CASSLGQAGEQYF. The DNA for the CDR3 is TGTGCCAGCAGCTTAGGCCAAGCAGGCGAGCAGTACTTC.

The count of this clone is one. The CDR3 sequence is CASSSYGTSGDTQYF. CDR3 sequence (DNA): TGTGCCAGCAGCTCTTACGGGACTAGCGGAGATACGCAGTATTTT. The chain recombines TRBV7-3 with TRBJ2-3; 11 bases are shared with TRBD2. The germline CDR1 and CDR2 sequences are SGHTA and FQGTGA. The CDR3 covers 15 residues. With 4 bases clipped from V and 5 bases from J, the junction kept 5 bases outside the gene matches.

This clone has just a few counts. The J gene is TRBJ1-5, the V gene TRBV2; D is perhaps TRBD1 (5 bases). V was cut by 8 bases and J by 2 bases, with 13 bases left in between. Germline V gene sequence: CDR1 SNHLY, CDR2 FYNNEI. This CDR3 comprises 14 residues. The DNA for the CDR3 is TGTGCCAGCCAGCAGGGTACGGGCAATCAGCCCCAGCATTTT. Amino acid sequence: CASQQGTGNQPQHF.

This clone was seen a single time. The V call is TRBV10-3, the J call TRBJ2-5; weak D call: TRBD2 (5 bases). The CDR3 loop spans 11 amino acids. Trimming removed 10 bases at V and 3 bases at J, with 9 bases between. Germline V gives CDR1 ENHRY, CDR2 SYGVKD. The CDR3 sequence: CATRAEETQYF. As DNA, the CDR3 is TGTGCCACCCGAGCGGAAGAGACCCAGTACTTC.